The clone carrying this T cell receptor beta chain was counted ten times or more. These data are taken from a study of blood T cell repertoires in COVID-19. Study-wide background: The samples span acute and convalescent COVID-19 from the United States, Italy and Spain.

TCRdb's copy holds only in-frame clones and misses some; the assay was immunoSEQ multiplex PCR. The table has about 140,000 clones, 65% to 85% seen once; the top ten hold around 9%. V lost 6 bases and J 3 bases, leaving 5 bases between the germline ends. The CDR3 is made up of 12 amino acids. Looked up from germline, CDR1 is SGHTA and CDR2 is FQGNSA. Specimen: peripheral blood. The V call is TRBV7-2, the J call TRBJ2-2; tentative D call: TRBD2 (5 bases). The sequence was collected from a man between 25 and 39 years old with COVID-19, enrolled during active disease. Written as DNA, the CDR3 is TGTGCCAGCAGTAGCGACACCGGGGAGCTGTTTTTT. Protein: CASSSDTGELFF. The full variable domain, in which reference TRBV7-2 and TRBJ2-2 provide the parts outside the CDR3, is GAGVSQSPSNKVTEKGKDVELRCDPISGHTALYWYRQSLGQGLEFLIYFQGNSAPDKSGLPSDRFSAERTGGSVSTLTIQRTQQEDSAVYLCASSSDTGELFFGEGSRLTVL.